The present entry profiles one TCR beta chain with its context. This clonotype was observed a handful of times. Its antigen is unknown. No clone much larger than this one lies a single base away; base qualities are absent. This specimen comes from a study of chronic HIV infection and antiretroviral therapy (dated by TCRdb to 2015 to 2017). Library preparation was by 5' RACE. Data came from an Illumina MiSeq. The raw public reads went through TCRdb reprocessing: fastp at Q25, MiXCR clone calling, in-frame beta chains kept. Identical CDR3 proteins give one entry, which carries the most common genes and DNA. The sample table records about 48,000 distinct CDR3 sequences; 15% to 20% of these occur just once. Approximately 2.5% of the sample is held by the ten biggest clonotypes. The CDR3 spans 15 residues, from the cysteine through the phenylalanine. Only CDR3 DNA is held: 45 bases, read in frame from base 1. Cut back by 5 bases and 0 bases, the V and J ends lie 13 bases apart. From a lookup of the germline V gene, CDR1 and CDR2 are MNHEY and SVGEGT.

The rearrangement combines TRBV6-2 or TRBV6-3 with TRBJ2-5, with the D gene call left open. This receptor was obtained from an adult who had HIV and had not received antiretroviral therapy, or was an uninfected healthy control (not recorded which). The sequenced material came from peripheral blood. The bases are TGTGCCAGCAGTAACCTGAGACTCGACCAAGAGACCCAGTACTTC. Translated, this gives CASSNLRLDQETQYF.